This T cell receptor beta chain was retrieved from a study of T cells after yellow fever vaccination. The length of the CDR3 is 14 residues. Trimming cost V 2 bases and J 1 base, with 8 bases left between them. Germline CDR1 and CDR2: SEHNR and FQNEAQ (reference sequence). This clonotype was found many times. TCRdb ran MiXCR on the 5' RACE reads and lists one entry per CDR3 protein. This sample carries 150,000 to 200,000 distinct CDR3 sequences, approximately 6% of them seen once, and the ten largest clones take roughly 3%. This clonotype was obtained from a young man who received the YFV17D yellow fever vaccine. The material sequenced was CD4+ T cells sorted from PBMCs, taken on the day of the first yellow fever vaccination. This rearrangement joins TRBV7-9 to TRBJ2-5; possibly TRBD1 for D (6 bases). The CDR3 loop reads CASSLTTGQETQYF. CDR3 sequence (DNA): TGTGCCAGCAGCTTAACGACAGGCCAAGAGACCCAGTACTTC.